The sequence of this TCR beta chain was determined in a study of response to subunit inactivated influenza vaccine. Study conclusions and caveats: Few additional T cells are recruited per seasonal influenza vaccination, authors suggested.

This clonotype was counted at least ten times. Its antigen is not identified. One entry per CDR3 protein, called by TCRdb with MiXCR from the RT-PCR reads. The table includes fewer than 600,000 distinct CDR3 sequences, approximately 7.3% detected once. V lost 7 bases and J lost 0, with 10 bases in between. CDR1 DFQATT and CDR2 SNEGSKA come from the germline V gene (reference sequence). The CDR3 runs to 12 residues. The TCR was taken from a man aged 45 to 70 who received an inactivated influenza vaccine. The chain uses TRBV20-1 and TRBJ2-7; D remains ambiguous. Sequencing used PBMCs from blood, obtained less than 25 months after vaccination. The CDR3 DNA sequence: TGCAGTGTCCGGCGGAGCTCCTACGAGCAGTACTTC. Translated, it gives CSVRRSSYEQYF.